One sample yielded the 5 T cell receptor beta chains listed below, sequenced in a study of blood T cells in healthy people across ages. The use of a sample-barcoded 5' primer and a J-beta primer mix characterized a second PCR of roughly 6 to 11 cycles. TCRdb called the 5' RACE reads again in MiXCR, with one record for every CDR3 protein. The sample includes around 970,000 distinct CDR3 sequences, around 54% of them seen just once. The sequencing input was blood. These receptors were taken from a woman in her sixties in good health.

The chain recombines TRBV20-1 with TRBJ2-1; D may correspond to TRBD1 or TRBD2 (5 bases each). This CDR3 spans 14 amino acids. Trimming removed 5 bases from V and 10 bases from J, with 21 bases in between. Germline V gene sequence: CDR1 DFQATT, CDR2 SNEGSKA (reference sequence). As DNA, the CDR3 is TGCAGTGCTGGGGTCGGGGCCGCCTCCTACGAGCAGTTCTTC. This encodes CSAGVGAASYEQFF.

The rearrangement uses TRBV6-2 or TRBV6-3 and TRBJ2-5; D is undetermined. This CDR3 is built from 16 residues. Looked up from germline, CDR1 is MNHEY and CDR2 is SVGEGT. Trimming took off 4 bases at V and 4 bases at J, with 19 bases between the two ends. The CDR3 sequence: CASSWGNGLAGETQYF. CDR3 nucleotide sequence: TGTGCCAGCAGTTGGGGTAACGGGCTGGCTGGAGAGACCCAGTACTTC.

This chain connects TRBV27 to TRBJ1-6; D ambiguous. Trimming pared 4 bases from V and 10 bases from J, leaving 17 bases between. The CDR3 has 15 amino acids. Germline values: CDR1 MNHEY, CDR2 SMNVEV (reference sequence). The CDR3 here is CASSSLYPGYSPLHF. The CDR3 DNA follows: TGTGCCAGCAGTTCCCTTTATCCGGGGTACTCACCCCTCCACTTT.

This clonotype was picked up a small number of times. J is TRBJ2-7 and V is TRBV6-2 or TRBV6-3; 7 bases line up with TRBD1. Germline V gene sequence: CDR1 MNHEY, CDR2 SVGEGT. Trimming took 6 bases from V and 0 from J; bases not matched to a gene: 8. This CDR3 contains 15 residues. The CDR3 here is CASRTNRGNSYEQYF. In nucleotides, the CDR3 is TGTGCCAGCAGAACCAACAGGGGTAACTCCTACGAGCAGTACTTC.

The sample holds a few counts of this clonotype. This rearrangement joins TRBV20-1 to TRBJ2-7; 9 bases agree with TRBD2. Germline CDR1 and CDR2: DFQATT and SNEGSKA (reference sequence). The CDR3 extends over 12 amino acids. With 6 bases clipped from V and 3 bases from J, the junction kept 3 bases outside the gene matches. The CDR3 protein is CSAGTSRYEQYF. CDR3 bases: TGCAGTGCAGGGACTAGCCGCTACGAGCAGTACTTC.